This is a list of T cell receptor beta chains from one sample in a study of naive and memory T cell subsets. MiXCR was run by TCRdb on the 5' RACE reads, yielding one entry per CDR3 protein. The data show over 25,000 distinct CDR3 sequences, with roughly 25% seen just once and around 1.8% held by the top ten. These receptors were obtained from a female donor in good health. The CDR3 runs from the conserved cysteine through the conserved F or W. D genes are given only for firm matches. A row's size may be missing; if present it is once, few, many or a size class.

j_call | v_call | d_call | clone_size | cdr3_nt | cdr3_aa
TRBJ2-2 | TRBV6-4 | NA | medium-sized | TGTGCCAGCAGTGATACTAGTAGAACCGGGGAGCTGTTTTTT | CASSDTSRTGELFF
TRBJ1-2 | TRBV20-1 | NA | medium-sized | TGCAGTGTCCCCCCGCGTGGGGCAGGCTATGGCTACACCTTC | CSVPPRGAGYGYTF
TRBJ1-1 | TRBV6-5 | TRBD1 | NA | TGTGCCAGCAGACGGCGACAGGGAAAAGCTTTCTTT | CASRRRQGKAFF
TRBJ1-2 | TRBV6-5 | NA | many | TGTGCCAGCAGTTCCGGTGTGACAGTTTCCTATGGCTACACCTTC | CASSSGVTVSYGYTF
TRBJ2-3 | TRBV6-1 | NA | NA | TGTGCCAGCAGTGGACAGCCGGGGGATACGCAGTATTTT | CASSGQPGDTQYF
TRBJ1-5 | TRBV19 | NA | many | TGTGCCAGTAGTCAGTATAGCAATCAGCCCCAGCATTTT | CASSQYSNQPQHF
TRBJ2-1 | TRBV6-5 | TRBD2 | NA | TGTGCCAGCAGTTATGGCGGGAGTAGCATCTATGAGCAGTTCTTC | CASSYGGSSIYEQFF
TRBJ1-1 | TRBV12-3/TRBV12-4 | NA | NA | TGTGCCAGCAGATCGAATGAGGGGGACACTGAAGCTTTCTTT | CASRSNEGDTEAFF
TRBJ1-2 | TRBV6-5 | NA | NA | TGTGCCAGCAGCGACAAGACCGACCTTGGCTACACCTTC | CASSDKTDLGYTF
TRBJ2-3 | TRBV20-1 | NA | NA | TGCAGTGCTCATCCTTTAAGGCGCACAGATACGCAGTATTTT | CSAHPLRRTDTQYF